Given below is one T cell receptor beta chain in context. This record comes from a study of blood T cells in healthy people across ages. Combining a sample-barcoded 5' primer with a J-beta primer mix, a second PCR ran for 7 to 11 cycles. Each CDR3 protein gets one entry after TCRdb re-called the 5' RACE reads with MiXCR. The sample carries fewer than 900,000 distinct CDR3 sequences, approximately 39% recorded once. PBMCs were isolated at a quantity of at least 7 million per sample. Germline V gene sequence: CDR1 SGHDN, CDR2 FVKESK. Trimming left V 1 base short and J 10 bases short, with 12 bases between. The CDR3 extends over 13 amino acids.

This clonotype originated in a woman aged 60-70 years in good health. V is TRBV14 and J is TRBJ2-3; D is tentatively TRBD1 or TRBD2 (6 bases each). What was sequenced was blood. CDR3 residues: CASSQAGAPSQYF. CDR3 nucleotides: TGTGCCAGCAGCCAAGCGGGGGCTCCCTCGCAGTATTTT.